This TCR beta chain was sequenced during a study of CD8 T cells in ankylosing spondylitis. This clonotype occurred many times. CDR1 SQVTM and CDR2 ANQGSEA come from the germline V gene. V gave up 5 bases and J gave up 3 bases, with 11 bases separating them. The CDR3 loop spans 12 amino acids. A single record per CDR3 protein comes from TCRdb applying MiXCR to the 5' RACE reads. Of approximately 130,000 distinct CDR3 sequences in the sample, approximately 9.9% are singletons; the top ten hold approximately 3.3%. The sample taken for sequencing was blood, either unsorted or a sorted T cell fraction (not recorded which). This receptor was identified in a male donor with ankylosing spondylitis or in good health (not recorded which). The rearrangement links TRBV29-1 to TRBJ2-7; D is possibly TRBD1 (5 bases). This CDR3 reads CSVRRAGYEQYF. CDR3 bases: TGCAGCGTTCGCAGGGCCGGCTACGAGCAGTACTTC.